The 17 T cell receptor beta chains reported below all come from one sample, sequenced in a study of blood T cell repertoires in COVID-19. Repertoires were generated with immunoSEQ multiplex PCR, while TCRdb's copy carries only in-frame clones and drops some. This sample has approximately 120,000 clones; roughly 76% occur once, and the top ten carry 8.5% to 12%. Sequenced: peripheral blood. The receptors come from a human donor in a cohort sampled during active COVID-19.

The chain recombines TRBV5-4 with TRBJ2-7, with TRBD1 identical over 8 bases. This CDR3 has 13 residues. Germline CDR1 reads SGHNT; CDR2 reads YYREEE (reference sequence). V was pared by 1 base and J by 5 bases, with 2 bases of the junction left unmatched. CDR3 sequence (DNA): TGTGCCAGCAGCTTGCAGGGGGCGAACGAGCAGTACTTC. It codes for CASSLQGANEQYF.

The V and J genes are TRBV9 and TRBJ2-7; 9 nucleotides agree with TRBD2. With V trimmed by 0 bases and J by 4 bases, 5 bases remained unmatched. Germline assignment: CDR1 SGDLS and CDR2 YYNGEE. The CDR3 has 15 amino acids. CDR3 loop: CASSVAGGGAYEQYF. The CDR3 nucleotides read TGTGCCAGCAGCGTAGCGGGCGGGGGGGCTTACGAGCAGTACTTC.

The rearrangement joins TRBV7-2 to TRBJ2-7, with D perhaps TRBD1 (6 bases). The ends were cut back, 5 bases at V and 2 bases at J, with 19 bases in the middle. CDR3 length: 16 residues. Germline V gene data show CDR1 as SGHTA and CDR2 as FQGNSA. The CDR3 protein is CASSPSSGQYPYEQYF. As DNA, the CDR3 is TGTGCCAGCAGCCCATCCTCCGGACAGTACCCCTACGAGCAGTACTTC. The whole variable domain, filled in from reference TRBV7-2 and TRBJ2-7, reads GAGVSQSPSNKVTEKGKDVELRCDPISGHTALYWYRQSLGQGLEFLIYFQGNSAPDKSGLPSDRFSAERTGGSVSTLTIQRTQQEDSAVYLCASSPSSGQYPYEQYFGPGTRLTVT.

The chain carries TRBV7-2 and TRBJ1-1; 10 positions match TRBD1. Germline lookup yields CDR1 SGHTA and CDR2 FQGNSA. J was trimmed by 1 base and V by 5 bases; bases with no gene match: 4. The CDR3 sequence is 15 residues long. CDR3 residues: CASSEGQGRNTEAFF. In DNA, the CDR3 is TGTGCCAGCAGCGAGGGACAGGGGCGGAACACTGAAGCTTTCTTT.

J is TRBJ1-1 and V is TRBV6-4, with unresolved D. The length of the CDR3 is 15 residues. CDR1 is MRHNA and CDR2 is SNTAGT in the germline V gene. Deletions cut 3 bases from V and 1 base from J, with 12 bases between. In DNA, the CDR3 is TGTGCCAGCAGTGAAGGCCCTGGCGGGAACACTGAAGCTTTCTTT. It yields the protein CASSEGPGGNTEAFF.

J is TRBJ2-7 and V is TRBV6-2 or TRBV6-3; 12 bases align to TRBD2. V trimming: 0 bases; J trimming: 5 bases; junction bases outside the gene matches: 8. Per germline, CDR1 MNHEY and CDR2 SVGEGT. CDR3 length equals 17 residues. CDR3 DNA sequence: TGTGCCAGCAGTTACTCGAGGTCCGGACTAGCGGGGAACGAGCAGTACTTC. Encoded protein: CASSYSRSGLAGNEQYF.

The table lists this clone with a count of one. The chain couples TRBV7-6 to TRBJ1-1; TRBD1 agrees at 10 bases. The length of the CDR3 is 15 residues. V trimming: 3 bases; J trimming: 7 bases; junction bases outside the gene matches: 8. Per germline, CDR1 SGHVS and CDR2 FNYEAQ. The CDR3 region is CASSFLEGQGSEAFF. The CDR3 bases are TGTGCCAGCAGCTTCTTAGAGGGACAGGGGAGTGAAGCTTTCTTT.

This chain uses TRBV12-1 with TRBJ2-1; the listed D gene, TRBD1, was not tested against the DNA. TRBV12-1 is shown as a pseudogene. The CDR3 loop spans 20 amino acids. The CDR3 region has the DNA TGTGCCAGCAGCTTTTATTTGACAGGGGCGCTTCTCGTGGCGTACAATGAGCAGTTCTTC. It specifies CASSFYLTGALLVAYNEQFF.

V is TRBV14 and J is TRBJ1-1; weak D call: TRBD1 (5 bases). CDR1 and CDR2 (germline): SGHDN, FVKESK. The CDR3 runs 15 residues. V shed 3 bases and J shed 3 bases, with 14 bases lying between them. The CDR3, as DNA: TGTGCCAGCAGCCAGGGCTGGGGGGGGTACACTGAAGCTTTCTTT. It specifies CASSQGWGGYTEAFF.

The chain couples TRBV30 to TRBJ1-1; no clear D gene. Germline V lookup: CDR1 GTSNPN, CDR2 SVGIG (reference sequence). With 2 bases removed from V and 1 base from J, the gap between germline ends came to 20 bases. The CDR3 spans 17 residues. The CDR3 loop reads CAWSPVRARDRNTEAFF. DNA of the CDR3: TGTGCCTGGAGTCCGGTGAGGGCTCGCGATAGGAACACTGAAGCTTTCTTT.

This clone has just one count. This chain joins TRBV5-1 and TRBJ1-1; possibly TRBD1 for D (6 bases). This CDR3 is built from 15 residues. Germline CDR1 and CDR2: SGHRS and YFSETQ. Trimming took off 6 bases at V and 4 bases at J, with 19 bases between the two ends. As DNA, the CDR3 is TGCGCCAGCACCCCATCTACAGGGATCCGCACTGAAGCTTTCTTT. The encoded protein is CASTPSTGIRTEAFF.

In its sample, this clone was seen a few times. V gene TRBV7-2 combines with J gene TRBJ2-2, with TRBD2 identical over 7 bases. The ends lost 5 bases at V and 4 bases at J; junction bases unmatched: 7. This CDR3 contains 15 residues. Germline V gene sequence: CDR1 SGHTA, CDR2 FQGNSA. CDR3 bases: TGTGCCAGCAGCCCCAGCGGGGTGAGCACCGGGGAGCTGTTTTTT. It translates to CASSPSGVSTGELFF.

V is TRBV3-1 (or the pseudogene TRBV3-2) and J is TRBJ1-1; 11 bases are shared with TRBD1. The CDR3 length is 14 residues. Germline values: CDR1 LGHDT, CDR2 YNNKEL (reference sequence). J was trimmed by 7 bases and V by 4 bases; bases with no gene match: 5. CDR3 loop: CASSRGTGGSEAFF. The CDR3 nucleotides read TGTGCCAGCAGCCGAGGGACAGGGGGGAGTGAAGCTTTCTTT.

The chain carries TRBV27 and TRBJ2-4; the match to TRBD1 covers 9 bases. The CDR3 runs to 13 residues. Germline assignment: CDR1 MNHEY and CDR2 SMNVEV (reference sequence). V lost 6 bases, J lost 5 bases, and 2 bases stayed unmatched. In nucleotides, the CDR3 is TGTGCCAGCAGACGGACAGGGGAAAACATTCAGTACTTC. It encodes CASRRTGENIQYF.

The chain uses TRBV20-1 and TRBJ1-2; TRBD1 matches at 8 bases. CDR1 is DFQATT and CDR2 is SNEGSKA in the germline V gene (reference sequence). The trim removed 6 bases at V and 6 bases at J, leaving 3 bases unmatched. This CDR3 is 11 amino acids long. CDR3 DNA: TGCAGTGCCCCGGACAGGGATGGCTACACCTTC. It specifies CSAPDRDGYTF.

The V gene is TRBV4-3, the J gene TRBJ1-4, with 7 bases aligning to TRBD1. V dropped 1 base and J dropped 5; count of bases not matched to a gene: 10. The CDR3 covers 17 residues. Germline CDR1 is LGHNA and CDR2 is YSLEER. The chain's CDR3 is CASSQVLETGYNEKLFF. The CDR3 nucleotides are TGCGCCAGCAGCCAAGTTCTGGAGACAGGGTACAATGAAAAACTGTTTTTT.

This clone was detected once. This chain joins TRBV12-3 or TRBV12-4 and TRBJ1-2, with 8 nucleotides matching TRBD1. There are 13 residues in the CDR3. Trimming removed 5 bases from V and 5 bases from J; junction bases left unmatched: 4. The CDR3 DNA follows: TGTGCCAGCAGTCCAAGACAGGGGTATGGCTACACCTTC. Amino acid sequence: CASSPRQGYGYTF.